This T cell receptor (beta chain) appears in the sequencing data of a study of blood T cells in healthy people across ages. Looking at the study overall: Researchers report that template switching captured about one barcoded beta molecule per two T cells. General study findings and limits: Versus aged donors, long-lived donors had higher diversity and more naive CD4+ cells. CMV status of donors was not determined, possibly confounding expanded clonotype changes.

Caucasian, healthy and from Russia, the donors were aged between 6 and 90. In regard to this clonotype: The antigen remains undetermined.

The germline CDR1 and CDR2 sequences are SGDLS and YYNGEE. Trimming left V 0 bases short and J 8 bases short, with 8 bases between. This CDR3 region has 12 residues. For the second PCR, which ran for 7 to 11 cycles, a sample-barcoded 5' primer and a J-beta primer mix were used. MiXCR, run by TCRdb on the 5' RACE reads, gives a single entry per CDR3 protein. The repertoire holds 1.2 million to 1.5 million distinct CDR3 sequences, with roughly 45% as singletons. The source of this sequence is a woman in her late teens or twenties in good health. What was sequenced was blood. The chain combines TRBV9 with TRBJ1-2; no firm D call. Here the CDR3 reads CASSVGGSGYTF. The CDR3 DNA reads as TGTGCCAGCAGCGTAGGGGGAAGCGGCTACACCTTC.